One and the same sample provided the 3 T cell receptor beta chains below, sequenced in a study of response to subunit inactivated influenza vaccine. In TCRdb, the RT-PCR reads were re-called with MiXCR into one record per CDR3 protein. The table records 500,000 to 550,000 distinct CDR3 sequences, 20% to 25% of them present only once. This same sample was also part of a study on T cells expressing NK-cell markers. As reported in that work: Scientists made TCR beta cDNA using 5'RACE template switching with UMIs.

This sample comprised CD4+ T cells sorted from PBMCs, obtained 11 to 12 days after vaccination. Every receptor here comes from a man aged 45-65 years who received an inactivated influenza vaccine.

This chain joins TRBV19 and TRBJ2-2, with 10 positions matching TRBD1. V trimming: 3 bases; J trimming: 7 bases; junction bases outside the gene matches: 5. Germline-derived CDR1 and CDR2 are LNHDA and SQIVND (reference sequence). This CDR3 contains 15 residues. CDR3 amino acids: CASSITDRGLGELFF. CDR3 DNA: TGTGCCAGTAGTATCACTGACAGGGGGCTCGGGGAGCTGTTTTTT.

This clonotype appeared a few times. This chain links TRBV20-1 with TRBJ2-7; 11 bases fit TRBD2. V shed 3 bases, J shed 6 bases, and the junction held 4 bases outside the gene matches. The CDR3 length is 13 residues. Germline V gene data show CDR1 as DFQATT and CDR2 as SNEGSKA (reference sequence). The CDR3 region is CSARVLAGVEQYF. The CDR3 DNA reads TGCAGTGCTAGGGTACTAGCGGGAGTCGAGCAGTACTTC.

The gene calls are TRBV12-3 or TRBV12-4 and TRBJ2-2, with D perhaps matching TRBD1 (6 bases). The V and J ends lost 3 bases and 6 bases respectively, with 8 bases between them. This CDR3 is built from 13 residues. The CDR3 loop reads CASSFQGSGELFF. CDR3 bases: TGTGCCAGCAGTTTTCAGGGGTCCGGGGAGCTGTTTTTT.